This T cell receptor (beta chain) comes out of a study of shared clonotypes between healthy human individuals. For the study at large: Three CD4 naive, three CD4 memory, two CD8 naive and one CD8 memory plate were used per donor. Overall study findings and caveats: Clonotypes shared by all four sorted-subset donors had higher generation probabilities than non-shared clonotypes.

Researchers ran the assay at a deep level. Method: immunoSEQ multiplex PCR; TCRdb's copy keeps in-frame clones and lacks some. Among around 1,900,000 clones listed, about 93% were seen once. Only CD45RO-negative cells positively selected for CCR7 counted as naive CD8 cells, so terminally differentiated effector memory CD45RA+ cells were excluded. The CDR3 has 14 residues. With 7 bases removed from V and 0 bases from J, the gap between germline ends came to 13 bases. Germline assignment: CDR1 LNHDA and CDR2 SQIVND (reference sequence). Points on this clone: Its antigen is unidentified.

This receptor was taken from a man aged 18 to 30 in good health. Some clones in this sample may be carry-over from other donors' samples. V is TRBV19 and J is TRBJ2-7; a weak D match, TRBD2 (6 bases). Sequencing input: naive CD8+ T cells from PBMCs. The CDR3 DNA reads TGTGCCAGTAAATGGGGAGCGGGCTCCTACGAGCAGTACTTC. Amino acid sequence: CASKWGAGSYEQYF.